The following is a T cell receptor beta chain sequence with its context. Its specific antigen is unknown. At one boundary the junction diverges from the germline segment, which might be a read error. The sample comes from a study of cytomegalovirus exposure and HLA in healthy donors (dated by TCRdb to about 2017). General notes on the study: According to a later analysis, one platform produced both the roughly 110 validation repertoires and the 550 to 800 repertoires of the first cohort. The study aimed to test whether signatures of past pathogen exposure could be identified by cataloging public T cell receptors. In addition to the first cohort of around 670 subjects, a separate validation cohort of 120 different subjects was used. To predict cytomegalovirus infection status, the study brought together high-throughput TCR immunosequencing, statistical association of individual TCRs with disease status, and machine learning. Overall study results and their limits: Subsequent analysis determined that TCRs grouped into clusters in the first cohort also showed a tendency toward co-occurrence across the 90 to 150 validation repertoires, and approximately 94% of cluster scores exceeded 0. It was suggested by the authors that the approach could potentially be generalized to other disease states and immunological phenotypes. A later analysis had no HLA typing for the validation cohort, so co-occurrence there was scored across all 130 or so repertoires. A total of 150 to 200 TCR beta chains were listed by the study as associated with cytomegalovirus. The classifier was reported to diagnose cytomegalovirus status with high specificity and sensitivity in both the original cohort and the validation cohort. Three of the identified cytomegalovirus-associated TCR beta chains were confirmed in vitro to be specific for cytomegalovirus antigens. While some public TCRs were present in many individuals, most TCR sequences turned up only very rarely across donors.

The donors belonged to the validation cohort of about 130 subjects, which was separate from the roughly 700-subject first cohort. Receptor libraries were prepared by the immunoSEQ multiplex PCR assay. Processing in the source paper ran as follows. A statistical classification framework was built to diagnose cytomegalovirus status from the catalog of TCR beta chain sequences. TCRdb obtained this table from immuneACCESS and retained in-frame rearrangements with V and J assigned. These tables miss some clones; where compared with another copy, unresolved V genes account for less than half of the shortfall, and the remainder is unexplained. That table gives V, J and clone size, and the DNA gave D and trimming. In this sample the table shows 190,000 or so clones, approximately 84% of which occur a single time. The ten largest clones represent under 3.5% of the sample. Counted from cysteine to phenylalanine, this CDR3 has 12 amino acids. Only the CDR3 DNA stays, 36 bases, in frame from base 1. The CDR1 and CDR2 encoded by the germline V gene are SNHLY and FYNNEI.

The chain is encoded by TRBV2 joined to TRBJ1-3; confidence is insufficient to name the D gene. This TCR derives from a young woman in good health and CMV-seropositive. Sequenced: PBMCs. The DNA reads TGTGTCAGCAGTCAGGCTGGAAACACCATATATTTT. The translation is CVSSQAGNTIYF.